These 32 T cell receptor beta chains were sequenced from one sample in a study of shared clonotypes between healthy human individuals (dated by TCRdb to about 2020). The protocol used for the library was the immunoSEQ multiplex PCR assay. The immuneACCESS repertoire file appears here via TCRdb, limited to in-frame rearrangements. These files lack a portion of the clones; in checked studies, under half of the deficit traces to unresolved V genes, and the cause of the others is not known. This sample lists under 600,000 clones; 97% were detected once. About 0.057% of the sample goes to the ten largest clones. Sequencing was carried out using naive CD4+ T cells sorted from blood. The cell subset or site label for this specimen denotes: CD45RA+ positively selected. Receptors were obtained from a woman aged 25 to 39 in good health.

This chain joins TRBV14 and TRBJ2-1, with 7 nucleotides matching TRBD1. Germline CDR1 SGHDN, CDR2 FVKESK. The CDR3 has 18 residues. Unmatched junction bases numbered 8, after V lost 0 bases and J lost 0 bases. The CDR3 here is CASSQDPLQGSSYNEQFF. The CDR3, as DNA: TGTGCCAGCAGCCAAGATCCCCTACAGGGGAGCTCCTACAATGAGCAGTTCTTC.

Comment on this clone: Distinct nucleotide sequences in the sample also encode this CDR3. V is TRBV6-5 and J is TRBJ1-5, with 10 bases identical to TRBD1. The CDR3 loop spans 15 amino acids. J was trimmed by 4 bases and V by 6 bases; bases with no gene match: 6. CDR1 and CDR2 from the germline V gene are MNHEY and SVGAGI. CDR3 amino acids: CASSRDRGLNQPQHF. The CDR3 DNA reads TGTGCCAGCAGCCGCGACAGGGGGCTAAATCAGCCCCAGCATTTT.

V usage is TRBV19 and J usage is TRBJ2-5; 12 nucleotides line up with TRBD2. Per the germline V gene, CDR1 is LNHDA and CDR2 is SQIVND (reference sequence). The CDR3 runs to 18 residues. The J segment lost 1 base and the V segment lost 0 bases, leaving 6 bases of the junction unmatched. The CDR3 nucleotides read TGTGCCAGTAGTATAGATCTGACTAGCGGGAGAATCCAAGAGACCCAGTACTTC. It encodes CASSIDLTSGRIQETQYF.

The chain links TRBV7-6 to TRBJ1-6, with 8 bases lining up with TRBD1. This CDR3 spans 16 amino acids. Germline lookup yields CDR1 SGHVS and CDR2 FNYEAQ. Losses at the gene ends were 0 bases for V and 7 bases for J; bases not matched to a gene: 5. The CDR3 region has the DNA TGTGCCAGCAGCTTAGCATCAGGACAGGGAAATTCACCCCTCCACTTT. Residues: CASSLASGQGNSPLHF.

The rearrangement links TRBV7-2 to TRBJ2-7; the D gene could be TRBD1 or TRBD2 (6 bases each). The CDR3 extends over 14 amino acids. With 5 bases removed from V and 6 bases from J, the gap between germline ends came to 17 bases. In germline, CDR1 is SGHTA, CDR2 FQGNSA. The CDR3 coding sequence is TGTGCCAGCAGCCAGGACCAAGGGGGGCTCGAGCAGTACTTC. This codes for CASSQDQGGLEQYF.

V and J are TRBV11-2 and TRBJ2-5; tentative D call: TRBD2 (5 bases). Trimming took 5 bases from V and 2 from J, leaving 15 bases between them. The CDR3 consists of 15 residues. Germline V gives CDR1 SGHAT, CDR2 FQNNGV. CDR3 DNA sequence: TGTGCCAGCAGCCCACCCTCGAGGGAACAAGAGACCCAGTACTTC. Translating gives CASSPPSREQETQYF. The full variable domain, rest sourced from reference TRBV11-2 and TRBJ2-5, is EAGVAQSPRYKIIEKRQSVAFWCNPISGHATLYWYQQILGQGPKLLIQFQNNGVVDDSQLPKDRFSAERLKGVDSTLKIQPAKLEDSAVYLCASSPPSREQETQYFGPGTRLLVL.

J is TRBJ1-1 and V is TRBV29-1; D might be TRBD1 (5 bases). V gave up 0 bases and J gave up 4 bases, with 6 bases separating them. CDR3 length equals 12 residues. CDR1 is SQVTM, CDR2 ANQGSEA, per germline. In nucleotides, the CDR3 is TGCAGCGTTGAAGAGGGGGGCACTGAAGCTTTCTTT. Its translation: CSVEEGGTEAFF.

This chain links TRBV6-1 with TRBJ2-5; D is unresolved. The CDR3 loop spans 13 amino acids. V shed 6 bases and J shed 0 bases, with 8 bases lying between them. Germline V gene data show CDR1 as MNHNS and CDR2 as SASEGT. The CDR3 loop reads CASRGPNQETQYF. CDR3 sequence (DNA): TGTGCCAGCAGAGGCCCTAACCAAGAGACCCAGTACTTC.

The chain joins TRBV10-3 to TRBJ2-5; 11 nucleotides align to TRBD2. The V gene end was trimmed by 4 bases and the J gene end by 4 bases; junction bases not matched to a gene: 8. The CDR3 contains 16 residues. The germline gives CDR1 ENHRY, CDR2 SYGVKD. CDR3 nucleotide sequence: TGTGCCATCAGTGCCACTAGCGGGAGTTGGGGAGAGACCCAGTACTTC. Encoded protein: CAISATSGSWGETQYF.

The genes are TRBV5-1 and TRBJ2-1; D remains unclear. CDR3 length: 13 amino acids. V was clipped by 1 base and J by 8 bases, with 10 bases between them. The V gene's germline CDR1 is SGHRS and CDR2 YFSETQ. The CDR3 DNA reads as TGCGCCAGCAGCTTGAGCCTAGTTGATGAGCAGTTCTTC. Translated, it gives CASSLSLVDEQFF.

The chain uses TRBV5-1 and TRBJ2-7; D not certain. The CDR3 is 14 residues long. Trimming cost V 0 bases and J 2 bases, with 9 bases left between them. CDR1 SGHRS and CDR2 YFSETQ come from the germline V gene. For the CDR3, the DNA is TGCGCCAGCAGCTTGGTGCTAGATACCTACGAGCAGTACTTC. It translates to CASSLVLDTYEQYF. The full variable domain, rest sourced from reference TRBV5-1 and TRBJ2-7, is KAGVTQTPRYLIKTRGQQVTLSCSPISGHRSVSWYQQTPGQGLQFLFEYFSETQRNKGNFPGRFSGRQFSNSRSEMNVSTLELGDSALYLCASSLVLDTYEQYFGPGTRLTVT.

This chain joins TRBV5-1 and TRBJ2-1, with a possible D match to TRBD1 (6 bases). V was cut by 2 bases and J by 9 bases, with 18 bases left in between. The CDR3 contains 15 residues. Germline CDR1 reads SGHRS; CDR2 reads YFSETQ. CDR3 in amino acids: CASSLQGPTWGEQFF. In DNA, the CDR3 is TGCGCCAGCAGCTTACAGGGACCAACTTGGGGTGAGCAGTTCTTC.

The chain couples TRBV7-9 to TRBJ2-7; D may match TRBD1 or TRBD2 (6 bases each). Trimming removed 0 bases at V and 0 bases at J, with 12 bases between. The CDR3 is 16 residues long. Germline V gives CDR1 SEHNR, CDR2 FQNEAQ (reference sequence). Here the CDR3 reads CASSLAGGTSSYEQYF. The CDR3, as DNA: TGTGCCAGCAGCTTAGCTGGGGGGACAAGCTCCTACGAGCAGTACTTC.

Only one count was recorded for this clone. The CDR3 DNA is TGTGCCAGCAGCCAAGGGACCACGGCAAACACTGAAGCTTTCTTT. The encoded protein is CASSQGTTANTEAFF. The chain carries TRBV14 and TRBJ1-1; D unclear. V dropped 1 base and J dropped 2 bases, with 11 bases sitting between them. This CDR3 is 15 amino acids long. CDR1 and CDR2 from the germline V gene are SGHDN and FVKESK.

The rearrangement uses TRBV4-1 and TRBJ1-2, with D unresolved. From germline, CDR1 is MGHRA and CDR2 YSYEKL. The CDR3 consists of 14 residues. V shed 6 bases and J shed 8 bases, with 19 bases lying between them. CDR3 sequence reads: CASSPTRVRWGYTF. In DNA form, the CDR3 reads TGCGCCAGCAGTCCAACACGGGTGCGCTGGGGCTACACCTTC.

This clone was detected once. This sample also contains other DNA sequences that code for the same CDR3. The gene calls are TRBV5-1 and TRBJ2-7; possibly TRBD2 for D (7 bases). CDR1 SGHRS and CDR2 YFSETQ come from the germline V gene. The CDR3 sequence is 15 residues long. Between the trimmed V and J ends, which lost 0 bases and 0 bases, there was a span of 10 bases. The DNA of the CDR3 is TGCGCCAGCAGCTTGGAGGGGGGGATCTCCTACGAGCAGTACTTC. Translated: CASSLEGGISYEQYF.

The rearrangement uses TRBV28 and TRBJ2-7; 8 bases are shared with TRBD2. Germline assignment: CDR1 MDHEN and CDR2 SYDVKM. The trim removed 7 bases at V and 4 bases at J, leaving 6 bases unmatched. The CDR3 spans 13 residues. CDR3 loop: CASNQRELYEQYF. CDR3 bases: TGTGCCAGCAACCAGCGGGAGTTATACGAGCAGTACTTC.

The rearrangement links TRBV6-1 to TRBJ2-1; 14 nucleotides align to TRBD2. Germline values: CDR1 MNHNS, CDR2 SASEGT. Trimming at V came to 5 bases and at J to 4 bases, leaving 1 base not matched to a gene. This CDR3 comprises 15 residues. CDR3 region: CASSWTSGGYNEQFF. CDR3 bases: TGTGCCAGCAGTTGGACTAGCGGGGGGTACAATGAGCAGTTCTTC.

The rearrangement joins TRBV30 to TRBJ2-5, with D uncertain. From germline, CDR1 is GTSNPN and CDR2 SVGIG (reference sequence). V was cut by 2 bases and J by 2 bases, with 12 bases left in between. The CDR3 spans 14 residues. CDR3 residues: CAWSKDLLQETQYF. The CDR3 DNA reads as TGTGCCTGGAGTAAAGATTTATTACAAGAGACCCAGTACTTC. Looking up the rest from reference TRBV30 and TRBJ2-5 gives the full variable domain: SQTIHQWPATLVQPVGSPLSLECTVEGTSNPNLYWYRQAAGRGLQLLFYSVGIGQISSEVPQNLSASRPQDRQFILSSKKLLLSDSGFYLCAWSKDLLQETQYFGPGTRLLVL.

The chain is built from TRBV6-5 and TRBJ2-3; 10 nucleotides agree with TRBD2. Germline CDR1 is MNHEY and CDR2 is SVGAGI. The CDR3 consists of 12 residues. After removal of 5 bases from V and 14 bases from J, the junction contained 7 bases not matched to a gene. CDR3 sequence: CASSPGLALTYF. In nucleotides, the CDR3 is TGTGCCAGCAGTCCGGGACTAGCGCTGACGTATTTT.

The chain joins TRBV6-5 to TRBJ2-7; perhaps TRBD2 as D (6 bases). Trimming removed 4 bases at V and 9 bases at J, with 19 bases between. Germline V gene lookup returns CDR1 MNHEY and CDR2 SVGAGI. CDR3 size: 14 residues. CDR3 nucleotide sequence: TGTGCCAGCAGTTCCCCCTTCCGGGACGGGAGGCAGTACTTC. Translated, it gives CASSSPFRDGRQYF.

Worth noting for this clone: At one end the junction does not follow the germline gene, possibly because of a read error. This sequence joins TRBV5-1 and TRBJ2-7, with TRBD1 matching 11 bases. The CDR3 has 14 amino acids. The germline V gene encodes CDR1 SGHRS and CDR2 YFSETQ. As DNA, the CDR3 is TGCGCCCGCAGCTTGGGGACAGGGGGGGACGAGCAGTACTTC. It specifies CARSLGTGGDEQYF.

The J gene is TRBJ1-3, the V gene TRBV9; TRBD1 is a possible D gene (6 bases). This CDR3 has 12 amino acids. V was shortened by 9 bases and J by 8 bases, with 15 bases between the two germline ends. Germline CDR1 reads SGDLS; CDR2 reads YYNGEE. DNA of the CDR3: TGTGCCACCGAGCCCGGGGGGCACACCATATATTTT. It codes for CATEPGGHTIYF.

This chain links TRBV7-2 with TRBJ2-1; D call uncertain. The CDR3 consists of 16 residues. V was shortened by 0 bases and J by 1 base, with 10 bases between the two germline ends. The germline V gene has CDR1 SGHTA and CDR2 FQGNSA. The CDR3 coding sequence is TGTGCCAGCAGCTTAGCGCGCGACTTATCCTACAATGAGCAGTTCTTC. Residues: CASSLARDLSYNEQFF. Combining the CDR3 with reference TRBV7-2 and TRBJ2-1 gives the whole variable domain GAGVSQSPSNKVTEKGKDVELRCDPISGHTALYWYRQSLGQGLEFLIYFQGNSAPDKSGLPSDRFSAERTGGSVSTLTIQRTQQEDSAVYLCASSLARDLSYNEQFFGPGTRLTVL.

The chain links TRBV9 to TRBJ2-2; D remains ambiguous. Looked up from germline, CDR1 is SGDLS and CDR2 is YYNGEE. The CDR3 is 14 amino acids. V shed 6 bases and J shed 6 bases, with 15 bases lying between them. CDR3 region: CASTRAPESGELFF. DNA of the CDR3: TGTGCCAGCACCCGGGCACCTGAGTCCGGGGAGCTGTTTTTT.

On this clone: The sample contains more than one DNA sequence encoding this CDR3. The CDR3 loop is CASSPGPTDTQYF. The CDR3 region has the DNA TGTGCCAGCTCGCCGGGGCCTACAGATACGCAGTATTTT. The chain has TRBV18 and TRBJ2-3, with D perhaps matching TRBD1 or TRBD2 (5 bases each). CDR3 length equals 13 residues. Germline CDR1 is KGHSH and CDR2 is LQKENI. Trimming stripped 6 bases from V and 3 bases from J, with 10 bases between.

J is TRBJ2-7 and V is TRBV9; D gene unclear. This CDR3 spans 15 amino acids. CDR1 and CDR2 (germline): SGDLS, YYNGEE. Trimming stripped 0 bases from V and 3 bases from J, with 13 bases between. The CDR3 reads CASSVAPASDYEQYF. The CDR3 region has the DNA TGTGCCAGCAGCGTAGCCCCTGCGAGCGACTACGAGCAGTACTTC.

The CDR3 loop reads CASSPGDRLGNQPQHF. CDR3 sequence (DNA): TGCGCCAGCAGCCCGGGGGACAGGCTTGGCAATCAGCCCCAGCATTTT. The chain employs TRBV5-1 and TRBJ1-5, with 8 bases fitting TRBD1. The CDR3 runs to 16 residues. V trimming: 4 bases; J trimming: 2 bases; junction bases outside the gene matches: 8. Germline V gene lookup returns CDR1 SGHRS and CDR2 YFSETQ.

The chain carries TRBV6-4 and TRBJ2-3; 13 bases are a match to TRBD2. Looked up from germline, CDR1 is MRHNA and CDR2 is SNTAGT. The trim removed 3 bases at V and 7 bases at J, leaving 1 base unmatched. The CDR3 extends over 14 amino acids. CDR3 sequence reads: CASSELAGGYTQYF. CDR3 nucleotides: TGTGCCAGCAGTGAACTAGCGGGAGGGTATACGCAGTATTTT.

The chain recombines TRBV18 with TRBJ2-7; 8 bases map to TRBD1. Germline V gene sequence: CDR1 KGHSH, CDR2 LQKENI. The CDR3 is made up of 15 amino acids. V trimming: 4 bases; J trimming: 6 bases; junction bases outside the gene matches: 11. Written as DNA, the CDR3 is TGTGCCAGCTCACAGAACCAAGCCGACAGGGGCGAGCAGTACTTC. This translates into CASSQNQADRGEQYF.

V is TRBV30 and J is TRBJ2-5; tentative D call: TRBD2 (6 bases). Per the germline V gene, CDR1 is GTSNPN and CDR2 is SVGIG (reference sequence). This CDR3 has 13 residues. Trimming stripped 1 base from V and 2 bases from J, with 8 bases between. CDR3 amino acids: CAWSAGTQETQYF. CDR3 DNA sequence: TGTGCCTGGAGTGCCGGGACTCAAGAGACCCAGTACTTC.

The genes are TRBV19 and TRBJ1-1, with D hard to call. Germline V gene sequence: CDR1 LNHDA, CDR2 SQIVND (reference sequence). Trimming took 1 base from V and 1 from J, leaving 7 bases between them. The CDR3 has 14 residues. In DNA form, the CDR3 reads TGTGCCAGTAGTATAGCGTTCCAGAACACTGAAGCTTTCTTT. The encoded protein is CASSIAFQNTEAFF. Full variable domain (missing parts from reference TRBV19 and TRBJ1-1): DGGITQSPKYLFRKEGQNVTLSCEQNLNHDAMYWYRQDPGQGLRLIYYSQIVNDFQKGDIAEGYSVSREKKESFPLTVTSAQKNPTAFYLCASSIAFQNTEAFFGQGTRLTVV.